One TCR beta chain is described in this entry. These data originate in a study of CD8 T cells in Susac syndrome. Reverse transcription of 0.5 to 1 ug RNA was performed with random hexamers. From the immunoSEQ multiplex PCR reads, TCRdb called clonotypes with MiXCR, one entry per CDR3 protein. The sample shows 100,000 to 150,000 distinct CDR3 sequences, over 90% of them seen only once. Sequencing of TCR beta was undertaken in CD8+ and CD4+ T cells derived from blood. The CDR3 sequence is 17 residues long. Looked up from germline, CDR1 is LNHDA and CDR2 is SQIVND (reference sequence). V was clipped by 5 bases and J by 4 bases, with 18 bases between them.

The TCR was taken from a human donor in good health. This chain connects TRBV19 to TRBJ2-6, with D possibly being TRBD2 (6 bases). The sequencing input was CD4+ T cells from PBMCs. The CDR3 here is CASSPSLGTAGANVLTF. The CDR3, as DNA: TGTGCCAGTAGTCCTTCCTTAGGGACTGCAGGGGCCAACGTCCTGACTTTC.